This TCR beta chain is from a study of blood T cell repertoires in COVID-19. Study summary: Acute and convalescent COVID-19 specimens originated in the United States, Italy and Spain. The analysed material was cDNA or gDNA that came from T cells, B-cell-depleted T cells, or PBMCs.

The germline gives CDR1 LNHDA, CDR2 SQIVND (reference sequence). V was clipped by 8 bases and J by 0 bases, with 12 bases between them. The length of the CDR3 is 14 residues. Methods used by the authors: Amplification with reference gene primers provided the estimates of nucleated cell counts. TCRdb's table, derived via immunoSEQ multiplex PCR, lists solely in-frame clones and lacks some. That table furnishes V, J and clone size, whereas the DNA furnished D and trimming. The sample records 240,000 or so clones, about four fifths being singletons. Sequenced input: peripheral blood. The V and J genes are TRBV19 and TRBJ2-3, with a tentative D call TRBD2 (5 bases). The receptor was derived from a young woman with acute or convalescent COVID-19. In nucleotides, the CDR3 is TGTGCCAGTCGTCAGAGGGCTAGCACAGATACGCAGTATTTT. This codes for CASRQRASTDTQYF.